This T cell receptor (beta chain) is from a study of siplizumab effects on memory and regulatory T cells. General observations from the study: Solely a minor proportion of alloreactive clones could be assigned to unstimulated subsets. The drug siplizumab significantly decreased the alloreactive sequences that could be traced to unstimulated CD4+ memory cells.

Concerning this clone itself: Its target is not known.

TCRdb's copy holds only in-frame clones and misses some; the assay was immunoSEQ multiplex PCR. The sample carries some 100,000 clones, around 90% recorded once. This receptor was taken from a human donor in good health. Sample: non-Treg CD4+ T cells sorted from blood.

This CDR3 is CASSVEGLAGGLTRTDTQYF. As DNA, the CDR3 is TGTGCCAGCAGCGTAGAGGGACTAGCGGGAGGGCTTACACGCACAGATACGCAGTATTTT. This chain connects TRBV9 to TRBJ2-3; 16 positions agree with TRBD2. The germline V gene encodes CDR1 SGDLS and CDR2 YYNGEE. The CDR3 consists of 20 residues. Germline trimming cut 0 bases from V and 1 base from J; bases unmatched to any gene: 8.